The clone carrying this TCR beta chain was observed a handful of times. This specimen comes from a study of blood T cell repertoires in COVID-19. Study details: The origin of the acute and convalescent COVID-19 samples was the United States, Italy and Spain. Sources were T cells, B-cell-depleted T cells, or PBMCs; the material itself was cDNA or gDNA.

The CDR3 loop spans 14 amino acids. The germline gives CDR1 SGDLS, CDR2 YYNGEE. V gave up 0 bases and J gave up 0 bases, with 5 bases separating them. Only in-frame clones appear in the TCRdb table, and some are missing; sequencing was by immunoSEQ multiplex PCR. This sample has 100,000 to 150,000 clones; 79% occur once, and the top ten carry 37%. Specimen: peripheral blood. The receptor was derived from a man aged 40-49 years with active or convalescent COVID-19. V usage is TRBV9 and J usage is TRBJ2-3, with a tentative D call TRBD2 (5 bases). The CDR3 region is CASSVAGSTDTQYF. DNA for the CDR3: TGTGCCAGCAGCGTAGCGGGGAGCACAGATACGCAGTATTTT.